The clone carrying this T cell receptor beta chain was counted a few times. Its specificity is not known. CDR3 length: 13 residues. Germline CDR1 SGDLS, CDR2 YYNGEE. V was pared by 4 bases and J by 5 bases, with 9 bases between. This sample is drawn from a study of cytomegalovirus exposure and HLA in healthy donors. At the level of the study: Early on, a data release was issued that held approximately 92 million unique TCRs from HLA-typed donors. Study results and limitations: Indistinguishable V segments such as TRBV6-2 and TRBV6-3 were excluded. Sequences of the TCR beta chain were said to predict the HLA-A and HLA-B alleles of most subjects accurately.

The PCR was carried out with 60 Vbeta primers and 13 Jbeta primers. The table came from immunoSEQ multiplex PCR; TCRdb's copy has only in-frame clones and leaves some out. This sample has more than 100,000 clones; around 76% occur once, and the top ten carry approximately 30%. The receptor's source is a man aged 55-75 years in good health and CMV-seropositive. The sample taken for sequencing was PBMCs. The chain couples TRBV9 to TRBJ2-2, with unresolved D. CDR3 DNA sequence: TGTGCCAGCAGCCCTACAGAGACCGGGGAGCTGTTTTTT. This codes for CASSPTETGELFF.